This T cell receptor (beta chain) was captured in a study of T cell responses to AZD1222 COVID-19 vaccine. Whole-study results and caveats: There were vaccine-associated CD4 TCRs across spike, dominant at 160-218 and 743-854. Targeting of unmutated variant regions was reportedly seen in nearly half of spike-specific TCRs.

Points on this clone: What it binds is not known.

Germline-derived CDR1 and CDR2 are MNHEY and SVGAGI. The CDR3 covers 13 residues. Trimming shortened V by 2 bases and J by 8 bases, and 7 bases separated the two germline ends. Second-dose schedules of about 4 or about 12 weeks were combined. The repertoire was sequenced with immunoSEQ multiplex PCR; TCRdb's copy has only in-frame clones and lacks some. The top ten hold over 1.5% of the sample, which has 150,000 to 200,000 clones, 80% to 95% seen once. The receptor's source is an adult who received the AZD1222 COVID-19 vaccine. The V and J genes are TRBV6-5 and TRBJ1-6; D gene ambiguous. This sample comprised peripheral blood, obtained 28 days after the second AZD1222 dose. In nucleotides, the CDR3 is TGTGCCAGCAGTTACCGGGCTGATTCACCCCTCCACTTT. This codes for CASSYRADSPLHF.